This T cell receptor beta chain was documented in a study of shared clonotypes between healthy human individuals. Study-level results: Around 5.4% of naive CD4 clonotypes were common to a few donors. Relative to clonotypes present in all four donors, those not shared had lower generation probabilities.

The CDR3 runs 16 residues. TCRdb keeps only in-frame clones here, not all; method: immunoSEQ multiplex PCR. The repertoire holds millions of clones, more than 80% seen once, with under 0.15% in the top ten. As to this clone: The antigen remains undetermined.

The donor population consisted of healthy HIV-negative adults with no recent acute infections or vaccinations. A split of CD4+ cells into CD45RA+ naive and CD45RA-negative memory subsets was performed. The sequencing input was naive CD4+ T cells sorted from blood. Subset described: CD45RA+ positively selected. This sequence originates from a man aged 18 to 35 in good health. The chain links TRBV21-1 to TRBJ1-5; TRBD1 reflects the table's D call only, with no check against the DNA. TRBV21-1 counts as a pseudogene. This CDR3 is CASSKIKGWSNQPQHF. In DNA, the CDR3 is TGTGCCAGCAGCAAAATCAAGGGGTGGAGCAATCAGCCCCAGCATTTT.